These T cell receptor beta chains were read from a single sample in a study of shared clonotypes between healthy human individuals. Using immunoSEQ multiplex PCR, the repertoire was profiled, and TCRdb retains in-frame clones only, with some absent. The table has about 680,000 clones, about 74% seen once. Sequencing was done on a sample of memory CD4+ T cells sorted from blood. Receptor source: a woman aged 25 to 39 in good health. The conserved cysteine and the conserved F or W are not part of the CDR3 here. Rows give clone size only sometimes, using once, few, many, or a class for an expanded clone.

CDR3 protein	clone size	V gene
ASSEVETQY	NA	TRBV2
SVGGASRQITYNEQF	NA	TRBV29-1
ASSNENYEQY	NA	TRBV6-5
ASSPGTSGNEQY	NA	TRBV5-1
AISDVTSYEQY	NA	TRBV10-3
ASSKGQGRYEQY	NA	TRBV7-9
ASSFTQDQPQH	NA	TRBV7-9
ASSRTGGTKNIQY	NA	TRBV5-6
ASSDGGDTEAF	NA	TRBV2
ASSLPGTGGQH	NA	TRBV28
ASRRTGGGNTEAF	NA	TRBV6-5
ASSLGDGTSEGETQY	many	TRBV11-3
ASSTRTADTQY	NA	TRBV19
ASSSQRDRGYT	NA	TRBV7-8
SVLGSETQY	many	TRBV29-1
ASSQASGRGSDTQY	many	TRBV4-2
ASPGTSGRNEQF	NA	TRBV30
ASSPVGSYNEQF	NA	TRBV5-4
ASSLSVHEQY	NA	TRBV7-2
ASSLTQGGQPQH	NA	TRBV7-2
SVEDRGRAGSYEQY	few	TRBV29-1
ASSVDSNQPQH	NA	TRBV2
ASSGQGYLYGYT	many	TRBV28
ASSSGGYNEQF	NA	TRBV28
ASSSHRGHLTGELF	NA	TRBV11-2
ASSLTGTGDTEAF	NA	TRBV5-6
ASTPGLAAPPPYNEQF	NA	TRBV19
ASSLVPGHLNSPLH	NA	TRBV7-2
ASSEFITGGVSIQPQH	NA	TRBV25-1
ASSEGTGSETQY	NA	TRBV6-1
ASALRNFNTEAF	NA	TRBV19
ASSRQEAFGNTIY	once	TRBV5-1
ASSSLGGINEKLF	NA	TRBV28
ASSFGGVGSTGELF	NA	TRBV5-6
ASSPPFSGTHEQY	once	TRBV27
ASSLLLAGVADTQY	NA	TRBV28
ASSEPPTTGLNTGELF	once	TRBV25-1
ASSLKQSVNTEAF	NA	TRBV6-6
ASSSGTAKNIQY	many	TRBV5-1
ASSLEPYEQY	few	TRBV7-9
ASSQGRVGETQY	NA	TRBV4-2
ASSSQGAQALKAF	NA	TRBV7-9
ASSSTGGPNTGELF	NA	TRBV7-6
ASSYQGGADGYT	few	TRBV6-5
ASSTEGSYGYGYT	once	TRBV5-1
ASSGTSGNYNEQF	NA	TRBV6-1